The 30 T cell receptor beta chains given below trace back to one sample, sequenced in a study of blood T cell repertoires in COVID-19. Profiled with immunoSEQ multiplex PCR; TCRdb holds only in-frame clones, not every one. The table has roughly 87,000 clones, 86% seen once. The sample taken for sequencing was peripheral blood. These receptors were collected from a human donor in a cohort sampled during active COVID-19.

The chain carries TRBV5-4 and TRBJ2-5; a possible D gene is TRBD2 (6 bases). V was shortened by 2 bases and J by 3 bases, with 11 bases between the two germline ends. CDR1 is SGHNT, CDR2 YYREEE, per germline (reference sequence). The CDR3 consists of 14 residues. CDR3 residues: CASSFAGFEETQYF. The CDR3 bases are TGTGCCAGCAGCTTTGCGGGATTCGAAGAGACCCAGTACTTC. Full variable domain (rest looked up from reference TRBV5-4 and TRBJ2-5): ETGVTQSPTHLIKTRGQQVTLRCSSQSGHNTVSWYQQALGQGPQFIFQYYREEENGRGNFPPRFSGLQFPNYSSELNVNALELDDSALYLCASSFAGFEETQYFGPGTRLLVL.

This clone has more than one count but fewer than ten. The J gene is TRBJ2-3, the V gene TRBV10-1; 10 bases fit TRBD2. Germline V gene data show CDR1 as WNHNN and CDR2 as SYGVQD (reference sequence). The CDR3 is 17 residues long. J lost 2 bases, V lost 1 base, and 6 bases had no gene match. The chain's CDR3 is CASSEWASGGSTDTQYF. As DNA, the CDR3 is TGCGCCAGCAGTGAGTGGGCTAGCGGGGGATCCACAGATACGCAGTATTTT.

The chain couples TRBV6-6 to TRBJ2-1, with 8 bases that match TRBD1. The CDR3 runs 14 residues. Losses at the gene ends were 6 bases for V and 0 bases for J; bases not matched to a gene: 1. CDR1 MNHNY and CDR2 SVGAGI come from the germline V gene (reference sequence). The CDR3 DNA reads TGTGCCAGCAGCGGGACAGGCTCCTACAATGAGCAGTTCTTC. Amino acid sequence: CASSGTGSYNEQFF.

The J gene is TRBJ2-1, the V gene TRBV7-9, with D possibly TRBD1 on 6 matching bases. The CDR3 loop spans 16 amino acids. Trimming took off 4 bases at V and 0 bases at J, with 13 bases between the two ends. Per the germline V gene, CDR1 is SEHNR and CDR2 is FQNEAQ (reference sequence). The CDR3 sequence: CASSSSTGSSYNEQFF. The CDR3 DNA reads as TGTGCCAGCAGCTCGTCTACAGGGAGCTCCTACAATGAGCAGTTCTTC. The whole variable domain, remainder taken from reference TRBV7-9 and TRBJ2-1, is DTGVSQNPRHKITKRGQNVTFRCDPISEHNRLYWYRQTLGQGPEFLTYFQNEAQLEKSRLLSDRFSAERPKGSFSTLEIQRTEQGDSAMYLCASSSSTGSSYNEQFFGPGTRLTVL.

This clone was detected once. The chain joins TRBV10-1 to TRBJ1-1; 10 bases are a match to TRBD1. The CDR3 sequence is 15 residues long. Unmatched junction bases numbered 6, after V lost 4 bases and J lost 4 bases. Germline-derived CDR1 and CDR2 are WNHNN and SYGVQD (reference sequence). CDR3: CASSGGTGVGTEAFF. DNA for the CDR3: TGCGCCAGCAGTGGGGGGACAGGGGTTGGCACTGAAGCTTTCTTT.

The chain has TRBV11-2 and TRBJ2-1; possible D gene TRBD2, 5 bases. Looked up from germline, CDR1 is SGHAT and CDR2 is FQNNGV. Trimming cost V 5 bases and J 8 bases, with 16 bases left between them. The CDR3 runs to 14 residues. CDR3 DNA sequence: TGTGCCAGCAGCCTAGGACTCTCCTTGGATGAGCAGTTCTTC. Its protein product is CASSLGLSLDEQFF.

The CDR3 is CASSYGVGGLNYEQYF. CDR3 coding DNA: TGTGCCAGCAGTTACGGAGTGGGAGGGCTCAACTACGAGCAGTACTTC. The rearrangement links TRBV6-2 or TRBV6-3 to TRBJ2-7, with 7 bases fitting TRBD2. CDR3 size: 16 residues. With V trimmed by 2 bases and J by 3 bases, 10 bases remained unmatched. Germline-derived CDR1 and CDR2 are MNHEY and SVGEGT.

V and J are TRBV11-2 and TRBJ1-2; 11 nucleotides match TRBD1. Germline V gene data show CDR1 as SGHAT and CDR2 as FQNNGV. V lost 6 bases to trimming and J lost 2 bases; unmatched junction nucleotides: 8. The CDR3 loop spans 16 amino acids. In DNA, the CDR3 is TGTGCCAGCAGTCAAGTAGGGACAGGGGGGAACTATGGCTACACCTTC. Encoded protein: CASSQVGTGGNYGYTF. The full variable domain, completed using reference TRBV11-2 and TRBJ1-2, is EAGVAQSPRYKIIEKRQSVAFWCNPISGHATLYWYQQILGQGPKLLIQFQNNGVVDDSQLPKDRFSAERLKGVDSTLKIQPAKLEDSAVYLCASSQVGTGGNYGYTFGSGTRLTVV.

The V and J genes are TRBV7-2 and TRBJ2-7; TRBD1 matches at 12 bases. This CDR3 has 15 amino acids. V was clipped by 0 bases and J by 5 bases; unmatched bases: 2. In germline, CDR1 is SGHTA, CDR2 FQGNSA. The CDR3 loop reads CASSLAGTGGDEQYF. CDR3 nucleotide sequence: TGTGCCAGCAGCTTAGCAGGGACAGGGGGCGACGAGCAGTACTTC.

This sequence joins TRBV6-5 and TRBJ2-7, with 9 bases that match TRBD1. Trimming at V came to 7 bases and at J to 6 bases, leaving 10 bases not matched to a gene. CDR1 is MNHEY, CDR2 SVGAGI, per germline. The CDR3 is 14 amino acids. CDR3 sequence: CASIPGQGSLEQYF. CDR3 DNA sequence: TGTGCCAGCATCCCGGGACAGGGATCTCTCGAGCAGTACTTC.

This clone was detected once. This chain joins TRBV5-6 and TRBJ1-1; D is undetermined. In germline, CDR1 is SGHDT, CDR2 YYEEEE. The CDR3 sequence is 13 residues long. V was clipped by 4 bases and J by 5 bases, with 12 bases between them. CDR3 in amino acids: CASSLGRETEAFF. Here the CDR3 DNA reads TGTGCCAGCAGCCTCGGGCGGGAGACTGAAGCTTTCTTT.

The chain carries TRBV9 and TRBJ1-3, with D tentatively TRBD1 (5 bases). This CDR3 contains 14 residues. Trimming took 6 bases from V and 0 from J, leaving 10 bases between them. From germline, CDR1 is SGDLS and CDR2 YYNGEE. Here the CDR3 DNA reads TGTGCCAGCAACTCGGGGGACTCTGGAAACACCATATATTTT. Translating gives CASNSGDSGNTIYF.

V usage is TRBV12-3 or TRBV12-4 and J usage is TRBJ2-5; the D gene is possibly TRBD1 (6 bases). Trimming removed 5 bases from V and 8 bases from J, with 15 bases in between. There are 13 residues in the CDR3. CDR3 sequence reads: CASSVQGPLTQYF. The CDR3 DNA reads as TGTGCCAGCAGTGTACAGGGCCCCCTTACCCAGTACTTC.

This chain links TRBV7-9 with TRBJ1-2; maybe TRBD1 (5 bases). Trimming took off 5 bases at V and 8 bases at J, with 18 bases between the two ends. The CDR3 loop spans 14 amino acids. Germline V gene sequence: CDR1 SEHNR, CDR2 FQNEAQ (reference sequence). CDR3 nucleotides: TGTGCCAGCAGCCAGAATGGGGCTGTGACGGGCTACACCTTC. This sequence encodes CASSQNGAVTGYTF.

The rearrangement joins TRBV9 to TRBJ2-2, with 7 bases lining up with TRBD1. Germline values: CDR1 SGDLS, CDR2 YYNGEE. The J segment lost 2 bases and the V segment lost 4 bases, leaving 5 bases of the junction unmatched. The CDR3 is 15 amino acids. The CDR3 here is CASSFRDSNTGELFF. DNA for the CDR3: TGTGCCAGCAGCTTCCGGGACAGTAACACCGGGGAGCTGTTTTTT.

J is TRBJ1-5 and V is TRBV5-1; D gene uncertain. Germline V lookup: CDR1 SGHRS, CDR2 YFSETQ. Deletions cut 4 bases from V and 7 bases from J, with 9 bases between. This CDR3 is built from 12 residues. CDR3 nucleotides: TGCGCCAGCAGCCCCGACGGGCAGCCCCAGCATTTT. Translation: CASSPDGQPQHF.

This chain joins TRBV5-1 and TRBJ2-5; perhaps TRBD1 as D (7 bases). In germline, CDR1 is SGHRS, CDR2 YFSETQ. CDR3 size: 15 residues. V was pared by 4 bases and J by 5 bases, with 18 bases between. CDR3 DNA sequence: TGCGCCAGCAGCCCGAGCAGGGGGGCCCGGGAGACCCAGTACTTC. It encodes CASSPSRGARETQYF. The entire variable domain, with the rest obtained from reference TRBV5-1 and TRBJ2-5, is as follows: KAGVTQTPRYLIKTRGQQVTLSCSPISGHRSVSWYQQTPGQGLQFLFEYFSETQRNKGNFPGRFSGRQFSNSRSEMNVSTLELGDSALYLCASSPSRGARETQYFGPGTRLLVL.

This clone appeared once. V is TRBV24-1 and J is TRBJ2-2; D is unclear. This CDR3 region has 11 residues. The germline V and J ends were trimmed by 9 bases and 6 bases, with 7 bases remaining between them. Germline-derived CDR1 and CDR2 are KGHDR and SFDVKD. The CDR3 DNA reads TGTGCCACCTCTGAGGCCGGGGAGCTGTTTTTT. It yields the protein CATSEAGELFF.

This rearrangement joins TRBV5-4 to TRBJ2-2; 9 nucleotides align to TRBD2. The ends lost 3 bases at V and 7 bases at J; junction bases unmatched: 10. The CDR3 runs to 16 residues. Looked up from germline, CDR1 is SGHNT and CDR2 is YYREEE (reference sequence). The CDR3 loop is CASSSERGATGGELFF. The CDR3 nucleotides are TGTGCCAGCAGCTCCGAGCGGGGGGCCACGGGCGGGGAGCTGTTTTTT.

This clone was counted a single time. This chain joins TRBV7-9 and TRBJ1-5; D unresolved. Trimming removed 2 bases from V and 3 bases from J, with 8 bases in between. The CDR3 contains 14 residues. The germline V gene has CDR1 SEHNR and CDR2 FQNEAQ (reference sequence). CDR3 amino acids: CASSLTGVNQPQHF. The DNA of the CDR3 is TGTGCCAGCAGCTTAACCGGGGTCAATCAGCCCCAGCATTTT.

This sequence joins TRBV28 and TRBJ1-1; TRBD1 agrees at 7 bases. V lost 6 bases, J lost 4 bases, and 8 bases stayed unmatched. Germline V gene data show CDR1 as MDHEN and CDR2 as SYDVKM. The length of the CDR3 is 14 residues. The CDR3 DNA reads TGTGCCAGCAGCAGACAGGGTCGGCGCACTGAAGCTTTCTTT. Encoded protein: CASSRQGRRTEAFF.

The chain uses TRBV28 and TRBJ2-5; 10 positions match TRBD1. J was trimmed by 1 base and V by 1 base; bases with no gene match: 9. The germline V gene has CDR1 MDHEN and CDR2 SYDVKM. CDR3 length: 18 amino acids. CDR3 bases: TGTGCCAGCAGTTTATTGTTGGGGACAGGGGTAAGCCAAGAGACCCAGTACTTC. It specifies CASSLLLGTGVSQETQYF.

This clone was counted a single time. This chain links TRBV5-6 with TRBJ2-5; 9 bases are shared with TRBD1. The CDR3 extends over 17 amino acids. Trimming took 0 bases from V and 5 from J; bases not matched to a gene: 11. Germline loops: CDR1 SGHDT, CDR2 YYEEEE. The CDR3 region has the DNA TGTGCCAGCAGCTTGGGTAGGACAGGGGTAGTAGGGGAGACCCAGTACTTC. Protein: CASSLGRTGVVGETQYF.

The chain is built from TRBV11-2 and TRBJ2-3, with unresolved D. The CDR3 extends over 14 amino acids. V was clipped by 3 bases and J by 5 bases, with 12 bases between them. Germline CDR1 and CDR2: SGHAT and FQNNGV. The CDR3 region is CASSFSNVKDTQYF. CDR3 nucleotide sequence: TGTGCCAGCAGCTTTAGTAACGTTAAAGATACGCAGTATTTT.

The gene calls are TRBV5-1 and TRBJ2-2, with unresolved D. Germline CDR1 SGHRS, CDR2 YFSETQ. V was shortened by 4 bases and J by 5 bases, with 12 bases between the two germline ends. CDR3 size: 14 residues. The CDR3 reads CASSPRLSTGELFF. CDR3 in DNA: TGCGCCAGCAGCCCACGACTTTCGACCGGGGAGCTGTTTTTT.

The rearrangement links TRBV5-6 to TRBJ2-1; possible D gene TRBD2, 5 bases. Trimming took 2 bases from V and 2 from J, leaving 14 bases between them. This CDR3 has 16 residues. Germline CDR1 SGHDT, CDR2 YYEEEE. The DNA for the CDR3 is TGTGCCAGCAGCTTACTAGGGCAGACCCCCTACAATGAGCAGTTCTTC. Its translation: CASSLLGQTPYNEQFF.

The J gene is TRBJ2-7, the V gene TRBV6-2 or TRBV6-3, with 7 bases aligning to TRBD2. Trimming cost V 0 bases and J 2 bases; bases outside gene matches: 7. Germline V gene sequence: CDR1 MNHEY, CDR2 SVGEGT. The CDR3 consists of 16 residues. CDR3 nucleotides: TGTGCCAGCAGTTACTCGGCTCGGGGGGTCCCCTACGAGCAGTACTTC. Translation: CASSYSARGVPYEQYF.

The rearrangement uses TRBV6-5 and TRBJ1-2, with 7 positions matching TRBD1. The CDR3 extends over 12 amino acids. Germline values: CDR1 MNHEY, CDR2 SVGAGI. The J segment lost 3 bases and the V segment lost 6 bases, leaving 1 base of the junction unmatched. CDR3 sequence (DNA): TGTGCCAGCAGGGACAGGCACTATGGCTACACCTTC. Its translation: CASRDRHYGYTF.

This chain connects TRBV18 to TRBJ2-5, with D perhaps matching TRBD1 (6 bases). CDR1 and CDR2 from the germline V gene are KGHSH and LQKENI. V shed 2 bases and J shed 3 bases, with 16 bases lying between them. The CDR3 spans 16 residues. The CDR3 bases are TGTGCCAGCTCACCAAGTCAAAACAGGGATGAAGAGACCCAGTACTTC. This sequence encodes CASSPSQNRDEETQYF.

This chain links TRBV10-3 with TRBJ2-1, with 8 bases lining up with TRBD1. Germline CDR1 reads ENHRY; CDR2 reads SYGVKD. The length of the CDR3 is 13 residues. Trimming took 7 bases from V and 6 from J; bases not matched to a gene: 5. The CDR3 DNA reads as TGTGCCATCACCGGGACAGGACCCAATGAGCAGTTCTTC. It specifies CAITGTGPNEQFF.